This TCR beta chain was observed in a study of cytomegalovirus exposure and HLA in healthy donors. Regarding the study as a whole: TCR beta V- and J-gene trimming, according to a later analysis, was linked to a missense DCLRE1C variant.

V lost 7 bases and J lost 10, with 16 bases in between. There are 12 residues in the CDR3. The V gene's germline CDR1 is MNHNY and CDR2 SVGAGI (reference sequence). About this clone: Its antigen is not identified.

The PCR contained 60 Vbeta and 13 Jbeta primers. Assay used: immunoSEQ multiplex PCR; TCRdb lists only in-frame clones, some missing. The sample has about 160,000 clones, about 64% seen once. The TCR comes from a middle-aged man in good health and CMV-seronegative. The sequenced sample was PBMCs. The chain is built from TRBV6-6 and TRBJ1-1; no clear D. CDR3: CASTTRGARAFF. DNA of the CDR3: TGTGCCAGCACCACCCGGGGTGCCCGAGCTTTCTTT.